What follows are 28 T cell receptor beta chains derived from one specimen sequenced in a study of regulatory T cells in long-lasting Graves disease. Sample time point: newly diagnosed GD, antithyroid drugs for less than 3 months. Construction of the TCR library relied on RNA isolated from PBMCs. Both iRepertoire HTBI primers and Arm-PCR of CDR3 regions were used to build the TCR beta libraries. TCRdb passed the multiplex PCR reads through MiXCR, listing each CDR3 protein once. This sample has a few hundred thousand distinct CDR3 sequences, with 15% to 20% found just once. The data were also submitted as part of a second study, on T cells in Graves' hyperthyroidism and ophthalmopathy.

Material: peripheral blood mononuclear cells (PBMCs), obtained at new diagnosis, from a patient treated with antithyroid drugs. Receptors were obtained from a man between 35 and 55 years old with Graves disease.

A word on this clonotype: This likely stems from a read error, as it lies one base from a far larger clone. The chain uses TRBV20-1 and TRBJ2-7; 9 bases line up with TRBD2. The CDR3 has 15 amino acids. V was clipped by 0 bases and J by 7 bases; unmatched bases: 10. In germline, CDR1 is DFQATT, CDR2 SNEGSKA (reference sequence). The CDR3 DNA reads TGCAGTGCTAGAGATGGTAGCGGGGGTGACAATGAGCAGTACTTC. Amino acid sequence: CSARDGSGGDNEQYF.

At least ten counts were recorded for this clonotype. The chain is built from TRBV29-1 and TRBJ1-1; 7 positions agree with TRBD1. CDR1 and CDR2 (germline): SQVTM, ANQGSEA. The ends lost 6 bases at V and 8 bases at J; junction bases unmatched: 9. The CDR3 is 12 residues long. The CDR3 DNA reads TGCAGCGTGACGCCGGGACAGAGAGAAGCTTTCTTT. This gives the protein CSVTPGQREAFF.

This clonotype was counted a few times. The chain has TRBV20-1 and TRBJ2-7; 7 bases map to TRBD2. From germline, CDR1 is DFQATT and CDR2 SNEGSKA (reference sequence). V was clipped by 0 bases and J by 7 bases; unmatched bases: 12. This CDR3 spans 15 amino acids. The CDR3 reads CSARDRLAGSDEQYF. The CDR3 region has the DNA TGCAGTGCTAGAGATCGACTAGCAGGGTCGGATGAGCAGTACTTC.

Of note for this clonotype: No conserved phenylalanine or tryptophan ends this CDR3, so it is likely a read error. The chain combines TRBV3-1 with TRBJ1-2; D gene unclear. CDR3 length equals 14 residues. Per the germline V gene, CDR1 is LGHDT and CDR2 is YNNKEL (reference sequence). The CDR3, as DNA: TGTGCCGGCAGCCCTCGCGAGGCGTTTAATGGCTACACCCTC. It translates to CAGSPREAFNGYTL.

This clonotype was observed a few times. This sequence joins TRBV7-9 and TRBJ1-1; tentatively, D is TRBD1 (6 bases). The germline V gene has CDR1 SEHNR and CDR2 FQNEAQ (reference sequence). V dropped 6 bases and J dropped 6 bases, with 23 bases sitting between them. The CDR3 extends over 16 amino acids. The CDR3 coding sequence is TGTGCCAGCAGTTGGCCTCCCGCCAGGGGTGTTTCTGAAGCTTTCTTT. This translates into CASSWPPARGVSEAFF.

As regards this clonotype: A much larger clone lies a single base off, so this may be a read error. Given the absence of the conserved phenylalanine or tryptophan at the CDR3 end, a read error is likely. CDR3 residues: CASSVGQLALRQYL. CDR3 coding DNA: TGTGCCAGCAGTGTTGGACAGTTAGCTCTGCGGCAGTACCTC. The chain recombines TRBV6-2 or TRBV6-3 with TRBJ2-7; D perhaps matches TRBD1 (6 bases). V was clipped by 5 bases and J by 9 bases, with 20 bases between them. CDR1 and CDR2 from the germline V gene are MNHEY and SVGEGT. The CDR3 is 14 amino acids.

This clonotype showed up just a few times. J is TRBJ2-7 and V is TRBV7-9; perhaps TRBD2 as D (5 bases). Germline CDR1 and CDR2: SEHNR and FQNEAQ (reference sequence). V gave up 3 bases and J gave up 5 bases, with 17 bases separating them. The CDR3 extends over 15 amino acids. CDR3 sequence (DNA): TGTGCCAGCAGCTTCCGAAAGGGCGGTAGCGACGAGCAGTACTTC. Protein product: CASSFRKGGSDEQYF.

This clonotype occurred a few times. The rearrangement uses TRBV7-3 and TRBJ2-1, with D possibly matching TRBD1 (5 bases). Trimming removed 4 bases at V and 7 bases at J, with 11 bases between. The CDR3 spans 13 residues. Germline assignment: CDR1 SGHTA and CDR2 FQGTGA. The CDR3 reads CASSSIQGNEQFF. CDR3 coding DNA: TGTGCCAGCAGCTCTATTCAGGGTAATGAGCAGTTCTTC.

This clonotype was observed many times. This chain joins TRBV7-2 and TRBJ2-2; the D gene is possibly TRBD1 (5 bases). Germline V CDR1 and CDR2: SGHTA, FQGNSA. V shed 5 bases and J shed 5 bases, with 12 bases lying between them. The CDR3 sequence is 14 residues long. The CDR3 DNA follows: TGTGCCAGCAGCCCACAGGCGAGTACCGGGGAGCTGTTTTTT. It is translated as CASSPQASTGELFF.

Many counts were recorded for this clonotype. The genes are TRBV13 and TRBJ2-1; 7 nucleotides match TRBD2. V lost 5 bases, J lost 0 bases, and 4 bases stayed unmatched. The length of the CDR3 is 15 residues. Germline CDR1 is PRHDT and CDR2 is FYEKMQ (reference sequence). CDR3 sequence: CASSRGGLSYNEQFF. CDR3 bases: TGTGCCAGCAGCCGCGGGGGTCTCTCCTACAATGAGCAGTTCTTC.

This clonotype was seen a handful of times. Here the CDR3 DNA reads TGTGCCAGCAGCTGGACTAGCGGGGCTGGGACCCAGTACTTC. Encoded protein: CASSWTSGAGTQYF. The chain carries TRBV11-3 and TRBJ2-1, with TRBD2 matching over 12 bases. TRBJ2-5 explains the end of the DNA better; the J call may be wrong. CDR1 and CDR2 from the germline V gene are SGHNT and YENEEA. This CDR3 region has 14 residues.

This clonotype occurred many times. The chain combines TRBV28 with TRBJ2-7, with TRBD2 as a possible D gene (5 bases). The CDR3 totals 12 residues. Germline V gene data show CDR1 as MDHEN and CDR2 as SYDVKM. Trimming stripped 7 bases from V and 1 base from J, with 8 bases between. The CDR3 bases are TGTGCCAGCACCACGGGGTCCTACGAGCAGTACTTC. Protein sequence: CASTTGSYEQYF. Full variable domain (outside the CDR3, taken from reference TRBV28 and TRBJ2-7): DVKVTQSSRYLVKRTGEKVFLECVQDMDHENMFWYRQDPGLGLRLIYFSYDVKMKEKGDIPEGYSVSREKKERFSLILESASTNQTSMYLCASTTGSYEQYFGPGTRLTVT.

In this sample, this clonotype turned up many times. The DNA of the CDR3 is TGTGCCAGCAGCAGTACTTCTGGAGCTTTCTTT. Its protein product is CASSSTSGAFF. V and J are TRBV12-3 or TRBV12-4 and TRBJ1-1, with D uncertain. This CDR3 contains 11 residues. The germline V and J ends were trimmed by 6 bases and 10 bases, with 12 bases remaining between them.

V and J are TRBV5-6 and TRBJ1-6; 8 bases align to TRBD1. The CDR3 consists of 16 residues. CDR1 and CDR2 from the germline V gene are SGHDT and YYEEEE. The V segment lost 1 base and the J segment 3 bases; nucleotides outside the gene matches: 3. CDR3 DNA sequence: TGTGCCAGCAGCTTGTCCGGGACAGGCTATAATTCACCCCTCCACTTT. Protein product: CASSLSGTGYNSPLHF.

Ten or more counts support this clonotype. This rearrangement joins TRBV20-1 to TRBJ1-4; no definite D call. Germline values: CDR1 DFQATT, CDR2 SNEGSKA (reference sequence). This CDR3 contains 13 residues. V was shortened by 6 bases and J by 5 bases, with 13 bases between the two germline ends. In DNA form, the CDR3 reads TGCAGTGCCGTGTGGGCAGTAAATGAAAAACTGTTTTTT. Translated, it gives CSAVWAVNEKLFF.

The rearrangement links TRBV29-1 to TRBJ2-5; either TRBD1 or TRBD2 may supply D (6 bases each). This CDR3 contains 13 residues. CDR1 is SQVTM and CDR2 is ANQGSEA in the germline V gene. The V end was cut by 3 bases, the J end by 7 bases, with 15 bases between. The CDR3 bases are TGCAGCGTTGACGTTGTCGGGGGCGGGACCCAGTACTTC. Its translation is CSVDVVGGGTQYF.

The DNA of the CDR3 is TGTGCCAGCAGCCAGGGGGAGCAAGGAGAGCAGTTCTTC. As protein: CASSQGEQGEQFF. The chain couples TRBV11-3 to TRBJ2-1; the match to TRBD1 covers 7 bases. Germline V gene data show CDR1 as SGHNT and CDR2 as YENEEA. Trimming removed 5 bases from V and 10 bases from J; junction bases left unmatched: 8. The CDR3 spans 13 residues.

The chain carries TRBV7-2 and TRBJ2-1; TRBD1 is a possible D gene (6 bases). The CDR3 is 16 amino acids. Germline V gives CDR1 SGHTA, CDR2 FQGNSA. V dropped 6 bases and J dropped 0 bases, with 15 bases sitting between them. This CDR3 reads CASRIRDTRSYNEQFF. CDR3 nucleotide sequence: TGTGCCAGCAGGATCCGGGACACCCGCTCCTACAATGAGCAGTTCTTC.

The chain recombines TRBV10-2 with TRBJ2-1; 7 bases agree with TRBD1. V lost 8 bases to trimming and J lost 9 bases; unmatched junction nucleotides: 10. The V gene's germline CDR1 is WSHSY and CDR2 SAAADI. CDR3 size: 13 residues. CDR3 DNA sequence: TGCGCCAGCGCCCCGGGACAGTTTTTTGAGCAGTTCTTC. It is translated as CASAPGQFFEQFF.

This clonotype has a handful of counts. The CDR3 region has the DNA TGTGCCAGTAGTCCGGGACATTCAGCCCCCTACGAGCAGTACTTC. Translation gives CASSPGHSAPYEQYF. This sequence joins TRBV19 and TRBJ2-7; a possible D gene is TRBD1 (6 bases). CDR3 length: 15 amino acids. V was pared by 5 bases and J by 2 bases, with 16 bases between. Germline lookup yields CDR1 LNHDA and CDR2 SQIVND (reference sequence). Full variable domain (outside the CDR3, taken from reference TRBV19 and TRBJ2-7): DGGITQSPKYLFRKEGQNVTLSCEQNLNHDAMYWYRQDPGQGLRLIYYSQIVNDFQKGDIAEGYSVSREKKESFPLTVTSAQKNPTAFYLCASSPGHSAPYEQYFGPGTRLTVT.

This clonotype was observed at least ten times. This chain joins TRBV30 and TRBJ1-5; 9 bases fit TRBD1. The CDR3 extends over 16 amino acids. J gave up 3 bases and V 3 bases, and 9 bases lay outside the gene matches. In germline, CDR1 is GTSNPN, CDR2 SVGIG (reference sequence). This chain's CDR3 is CAWSGTGTGNNQPQHF. The CDR3 coding sequence is TGTGCCTGGAGCGGGACCGGGACAGGGAACAATCAGCCCCAGCATTTT.

This clonotype came up a few times. This chain links TRBV7-2 with TRBJ2-4; D remains ambiguous. The CDR3 is made up of 15 amino acids. Trimming shortened V by 2 bases and J by 5 bases, and 13 bases separated the two germline ends. From germline, CDR1 is SGHTA and CDR2 FQGNSA. The CDR3 reads CASSLSGRTENIQYF. The DNA of the CDR3 is TGTGCCAGCAGCTTAAGTGGTCGGACCGAAAACATTCAGTACTTC.

As concerns this clonotype: Given a much more abundant clone one base away, this may be a read error. The genes are TRBV12-3 or TRBV12-4 and TRBJ2-7; the D is unclear. CDR3 length equals 12 residues. The ends were cut back, 6 bases at V and 7 bases at J, with 13 bases in the middle. CDR3 sequence reads: CASSIIGNEQYF. In DNA, the CDR3 is TGTGCCAGCAGCATAATTGGCAATGAGCAGTACTTC.

This clonotype was seen only a few times. The chain combines TRBV18 with TRBJ1-4; D not resolved. The V gene's germline CDR1 is KGHSH and CDR2 LQKENI. CDR3 size: 13 residues. Trimming removed 3 bases from V and 3 bases from J, with 5 bases in between. CDR3 bases: TGTGCCAGCTCACCTGAGTCTAATGAAAAACTGTTTTTT. Its translation is CASSPESNEKLFF.

As to this clonotype: Germline and junction disagree at one end, which may indicate a read error. This rearrangement joins TRBV28 to TRBJ2-1, with 7 bases aligning to TRBD1. Germline assignment: CDR1 MDHEN and CDR2 SYDVKM. This CDR3 has 14 amino acids. CDR3 protein: CASSFPRDSNEQLF. CDR3 coding DNA: TGTGCCAGCAGTTTTCCCCGGGACAGTAATGAGCAGCTCTTC.

This clonotype has at least ten counts. A much larger clone is a single base away; this may be a read error. The genes are TRBV12-3 or TRBV12-4 and TRBJ1-1, with a weak D call TRBD1 (5 bases). V was shortened by 4 bases and J by 5 bases, with 11 bases between the two germline ends. The CDR3 totals 13 residues. The CDR3 loop is CASSSGRVTEAFF. CDR3 nucleotide sequence: TGTGCCAGCAGTTCGGGCAGGGTGACTGAAGCTTTCTTT.

A word on this clonotype: A clone one base away is much larger, so this may be a read error. Here the CDR3 DNA reads TGTGCCAGCAGCTTCTCTTTGGGACAGCAAGAGACCCAGTTCTTC. It is translated as CASSFSLGQQETQFF. The chain has TRBV5-4 and TRBJ2-1; 7 bases map to TRBD1. The CDR3 sequence is 15 residues long. With 2 bases clipped from V and 13 bases from J, the junction kept 15 bases outside the gene matches. From germline, CDR1 is SGHNT and CDR2 YYREEE (reference sequence).

This rearrangement joins TRBV20-1 to TRBJ2-6; a weak D match, TRBD1 (7 bases). CDR1 and CDR2 from the germline V gene are DFQATT and SNEGSKA (reference sequence). The V gene lost 6 bases and the J gene lost 1 base, with 13 bases spanning the gap. There are 15 residues in the CDR3. CDR3 nucleotides: TGCAGTGCCCAGGGGGACTCTTCTGGGGCCAACGTCCTGACTTTC. It codes for CSAQGDSSGANVLTF.